Listed here are 3 T cell receptor beta chains from one sample, sequenced in a study of response to subunit inactivated influenza vaccine. TCRdb processed the RT-PCR reads anew with MiXCR; each CDR3 protein has one entry. The repertoire consists of 600,000 to 700,000 distinct CDR3 sequences, with 13% to 15% occurring once and the leading ten covering 7.5% to 9%. The source material was PBMCs from blood, sampled about 14 days before vaccination. The receptor set was obtained from a man aged 45-65 years who received an inactivated influenza vaccine.

Ten or more counts support this clonotype. The rearrangement links TRBV4-3 to TRBJ2-5; no firm D call. Germline V gene lookup returns CDR1 LGHNA and CDR2 YSLEER. The CDR3 is 15 residues long. Trimming took off 1 base at V and 3 bases at J, with 12 bases between the two ends. CDR3 in amino acids: CASSQAVDREETQYF. The CDR3, as DNA: TGCGCCAGCAGCCAAGCGGTCGATCGGGAAGAGACCCAGTACTTC.

This clonotype appeared many times. The V and J genes are TRBV5-6 and TRBJ2-5; 9 bases align to TRBD1. Unmatched junction bases numbered 3, after V lost 5 bases and J lost 4 bases. The CDR3 is 13 amino acids. Germline V gene data show CDR1 as SGHDT and CDR2 as YYEEEE. The CDR3 nucleotides read TGTGCCAGCAGGGAGACAGGGGGAGAGACCCAGTACTTC. It is translated as CASRETGGETQYF.

The table lists this clonotype with a few counts. The J gene is TRBJ2-5, the V gene TRBV6-1; the D gene is possibly TRBD1 (5 bases). Trimming cost V 4 bases and J 2 bases, with 11 bases left between them. CDR3 length equals 14 residues. CDR1 and CDR2 from the germline V gene are MNHNS and SASEGT. CDR3 residues: CASSATASQETQYF. CDR3 nucleotides: TGTGCCAGCAGTGCGACAGCTAGTCAAGAGACCCAGTACTTC.